These 3 T cell receptor beta chains came from one sample sequenced in a study of T cell repertoires in cytomegalovirus infection. TCRdb recomputed calls from the reads with MiXCR, one row per CDR3 protein. The sample contains 270,000 or so distinct CDR3 sequences, about 18% of which appear only once. The sequenced sample was CD8+ T cells from PBMCs. Receptors were obtained from a human donor in good health (CMV status not recorded). Some clones in this sample may be carry-over from other donors' samples.

This clonotype was seen a handful of times. The CDR3 spells CASSLSGYQPQHF. DNA for the CDR3: TGTGCCAGCAGTTTATCAGGGTATCAGCCCCAGCATTTT. The rearrangement uses TRBV27 and TRBJ1-5; D ambiguous. This CDR3 region has 13 residues. The V and J ends lost 0 bases and 5 bases respectively, with 5 bases between them. Germline-derived CDR1 and CDR2 are MNHEY and SMNVEV (reference sequence).

This clonotype was counted between two and nine times. This chain's CDR3 is CASSQDAAFEGSSYEQYF. The CDR3 DNA reads as TGCGCCAGCAGCCAAGATGCAGCCTTCGAGGGTTCTTCCTACGAGCAGTACTTC. The chain has TRBV4-1 and TRBJ2-7; TRBD2 is a possible D gene (5 bases). Trimming pared 0 bases from V and 1 base from J, leaving 19 bases between. Germline V gene data show CDR1 as MGHRA and CDR2 as YSYEKL. The CDR3 has 18 residues.

This clonotype was observed a handful of times. In nucleotides, the CDR3 is TGTGCCAGCAGCCAAGGACTACCAAGCACAGATACGCAGTATTTT. This translates into CASSQGLPSTDTQYF. This chain joins TRBV14 and TRBJ2-3; D is perhaps TRBD2 (5 bases). This CDR3 region has 15 residues. Germline loops: CDR1 SGHDN, CDR2 FVKESK. Deletions cut 1 base from V and 0 bases from J, with 8 bases between.